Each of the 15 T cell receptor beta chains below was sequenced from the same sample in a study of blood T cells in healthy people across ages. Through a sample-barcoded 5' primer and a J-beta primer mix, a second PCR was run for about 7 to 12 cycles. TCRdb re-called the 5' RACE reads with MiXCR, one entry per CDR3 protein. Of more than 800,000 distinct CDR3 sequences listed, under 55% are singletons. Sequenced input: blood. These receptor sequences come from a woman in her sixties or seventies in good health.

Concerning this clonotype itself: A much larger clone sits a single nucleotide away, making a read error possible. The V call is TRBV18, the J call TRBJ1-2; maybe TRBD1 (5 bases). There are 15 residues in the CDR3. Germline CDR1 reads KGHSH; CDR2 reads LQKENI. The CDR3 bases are TGTGCCGGCTCACCACGACAGATAGCTAACTATGGCTACACCTTC. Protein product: CAGSPRQIANYGYTF.

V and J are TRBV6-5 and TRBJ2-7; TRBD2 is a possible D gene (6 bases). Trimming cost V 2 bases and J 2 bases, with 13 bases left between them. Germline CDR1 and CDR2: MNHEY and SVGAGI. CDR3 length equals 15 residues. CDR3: CASSYPAGGTYEQYF. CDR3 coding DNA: TGTGCCAGCAGTTACCCAGCGGGTGGAACCTACGAGCAGTACTTC.

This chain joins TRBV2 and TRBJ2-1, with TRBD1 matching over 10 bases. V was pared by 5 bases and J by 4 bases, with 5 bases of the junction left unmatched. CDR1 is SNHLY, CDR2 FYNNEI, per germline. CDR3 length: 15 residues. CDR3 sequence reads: CASSSGDRGYNEQFF. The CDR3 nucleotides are TGTGCCAGCAGTTCAGGGGACAGGGGTTACAATGAGCAGTTCTTC.

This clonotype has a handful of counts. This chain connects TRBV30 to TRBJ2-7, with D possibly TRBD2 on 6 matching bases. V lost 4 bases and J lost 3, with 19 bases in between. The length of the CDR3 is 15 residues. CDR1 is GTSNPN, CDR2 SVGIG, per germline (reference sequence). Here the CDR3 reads CAWTTSGLLDYEQYF. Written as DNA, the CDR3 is TGTGCCTGGACTACTTCCGGACTACTCGACTACGAGCAGTACTTC.

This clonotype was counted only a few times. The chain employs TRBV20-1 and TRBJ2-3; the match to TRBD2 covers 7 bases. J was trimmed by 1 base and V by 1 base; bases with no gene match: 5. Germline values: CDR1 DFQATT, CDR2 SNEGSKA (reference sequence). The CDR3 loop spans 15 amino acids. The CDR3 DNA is TGCAGTGCTAGAGGCGCGGGAGAAGGCACAGATACGCAGTATTTT. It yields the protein CSARGAGEGTDTQYF.

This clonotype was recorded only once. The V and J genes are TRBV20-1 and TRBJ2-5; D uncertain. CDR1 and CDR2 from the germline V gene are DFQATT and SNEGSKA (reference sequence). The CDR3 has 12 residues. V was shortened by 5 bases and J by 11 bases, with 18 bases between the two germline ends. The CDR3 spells CSAETGPFEQYF. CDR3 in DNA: TGCAGTGCTGAGACGGGCCCTTTTGAGCAGTACTTC.

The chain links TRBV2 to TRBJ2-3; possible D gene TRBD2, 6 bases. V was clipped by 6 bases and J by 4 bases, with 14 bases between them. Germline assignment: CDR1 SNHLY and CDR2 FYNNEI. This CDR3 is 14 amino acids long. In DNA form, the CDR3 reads TGTGCCAGCAGGGGGTCAGGAGGGGCAGATACGCAGTATTTT. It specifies CASRGSGGADTQYF.

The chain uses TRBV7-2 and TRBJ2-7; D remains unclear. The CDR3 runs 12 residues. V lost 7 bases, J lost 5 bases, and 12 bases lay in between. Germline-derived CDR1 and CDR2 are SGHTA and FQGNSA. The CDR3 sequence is CASNFGFDEQYF. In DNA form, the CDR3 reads TGTGCCAGCAACTTTGGCTTCGACGAGCAGTACTTC.

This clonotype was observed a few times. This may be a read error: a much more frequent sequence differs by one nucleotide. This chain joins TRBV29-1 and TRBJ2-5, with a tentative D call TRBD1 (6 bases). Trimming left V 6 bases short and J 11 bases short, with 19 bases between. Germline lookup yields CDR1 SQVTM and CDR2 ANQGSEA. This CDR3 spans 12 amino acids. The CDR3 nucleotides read TGCAGCGTCATTAGACAGGTCGGTCGGCAGTACTTC. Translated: CSVIRQVGRQYF.

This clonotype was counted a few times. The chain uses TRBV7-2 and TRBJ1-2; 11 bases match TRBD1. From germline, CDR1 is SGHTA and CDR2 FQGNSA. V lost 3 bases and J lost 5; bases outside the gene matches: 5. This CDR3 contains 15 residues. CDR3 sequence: CASSLAGQGGYGYTF. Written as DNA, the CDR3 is TGTGCCAGCAGCTTGGCGGGACAGGGGGGATATGGCTACACCTTC. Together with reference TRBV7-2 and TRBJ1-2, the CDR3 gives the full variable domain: GAGVSQSPSNKVTEKGKDVELRCDPISGHTALYWYRQSLGQGLEFLIYFQGNSAPDKSGLPSDRFSAERTGGSVSTLTIQRTQQEDSAVYLCASSLAGQGGYGYTFGSGTRLTVV.

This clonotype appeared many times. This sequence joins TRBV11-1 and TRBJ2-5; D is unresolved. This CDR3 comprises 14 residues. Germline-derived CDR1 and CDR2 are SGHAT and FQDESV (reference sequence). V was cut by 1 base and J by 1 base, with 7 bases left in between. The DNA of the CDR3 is TGTGCCAGCAGCTTAGAAGTGGGCCAAGAGACCCAGTACTTC. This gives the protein CASSLEVGQETQYF.

Here the CDR3 reads CASSKEGKVQGGIVYGYTF. CDR3 nucleotide sequence: TGTGCCAGCAGCAAAGAGGGGAAGGTACAGGGGGGGATTGTGTATGGCTACACCTTC. The V and J genes are TRBV21-1 and TRBJ1-2; the listed D gene, TRBD1, was not tested against the DNA. TRBV21-1 is an annotated pseudogene. This CDR3 contains 19 residues.

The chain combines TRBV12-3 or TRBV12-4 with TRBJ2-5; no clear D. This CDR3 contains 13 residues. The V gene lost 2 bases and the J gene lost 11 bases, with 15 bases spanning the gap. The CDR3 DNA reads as TGTGCCAGCAGTTTATGGCAGTCGTACGGGCAGTACTTC. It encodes CASSLWQSYGQYF.

The CDR3 sequence is CASSLEPGLAGVGAYEQYF. The CDR3 nucleotides are TGTGCCAGCAGCTTAGAGCCGGGACTAGCGGGAGTCGGGGCCTACGAGCAGTACTTC. The chain employs TRBV7-9 and TRBJ2-4; TRBD2 matches 14 bases. With the DNA end fitting TRBJ2-7 better, the J assignment may be wrong. Germline assignment: CDR1 SEHNR and CDR2 FQNEAQ (reference sequence). CDR3 size: 19 residues.

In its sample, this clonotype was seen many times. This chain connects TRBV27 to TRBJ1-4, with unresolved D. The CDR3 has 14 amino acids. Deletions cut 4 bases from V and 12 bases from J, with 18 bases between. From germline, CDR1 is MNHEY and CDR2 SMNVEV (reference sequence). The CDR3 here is CASSSGPNRQELFF. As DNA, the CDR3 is TGTGCCAGCAGTTCAGGACCCAATAGGCAGGAACTGTTTTTT.